One sample yielded the 2 T cell receptor beta chains listed below, sequenced in a study of blood T cell repertoires in COVID-19. TCRdb's table, derived via immunoSEQ multiplex PCR, lists solely in-frame clones and lacks some. The table records 130,000 to 150,000 clones, around 87% of them present only once. Sample: peripheral blood. The origin of the receptors is a man older than 75 with acute or convalescent COVID-19.

This chain connects TRBV4-2 to TRBJ2-4; 9 bases align to TRBD1. The CDR3 has 17 residues. Germline-derived CDR1 and CDR2 are LGHNA and YNFKEQ. After removal of 0 bases from V and 3 bases from J, the junction contained 6 bases not matched to a gene. CDR3 sequence: CASSQDPTTGGKNIQYF. DNA for the CDR3: TGTGCCAGCAGCCAAGACCCGACGACAGGGGGCAAAAACATTCAGTACTTC.

V and J are TRBV7-2 and TRBJ1-1; D not resolved. The germline gives CDR1 SGHTA, CDR2 FQGNSA. Trimming pared 2 bases from V and 8 bases from J, leaving 18 bases between. The CDR3 length is 15 residues. The CDR3 nucleotides are TGTGCCAGCAGCTTAAATCTACCCGCATACTCAGAAGCTTTCTTT. Protein sequence: CASSLNLPAYSEAFF.